This TCR beta chain is from a study of OX40 agonist ivuxolimab in advanced cancers. Remarks on this clone: The same CDR3 is also encoded by other DNA sequences in this sample.

Here immunoSEQ multiplex PCR was the method, and the copy in TCRdb shows in-frame clones only, minus some. Of 77,000 or so clones listed, about nine tenths are singletons. The specimen was CD4+ or CD8+ T cells sorted from blood, collected in a trial of the OX40 agonist ivuxolimab. This clonotype was sampled from an adult with an advanced solid tumor such as melanoma, head and neck, liver or kidney cancer.

The CDR3 is CASSYDRGETQYF. CDR3 coding DNA: TGTGCCAGCAGTTACGACAGGGGAGAGACCCAGTACTTC. The rearrangement uses TRBV6-5 and TRBJ2-5; 8 bases agree with TRBD1. The CDR3 spans 13 residues. Unmatched junction bases numbered 0, after V lost 2 bases and J lost 4 bases. From germline, CDR1 is MNHEY and CDR2 SVGAGI.